These 26 T cell receptor beta chains were all obtained from the same sample, sequenced in a study of shared clonotypes between healthy human individuals. Using immunoSEQ multiplex PCR, the repertoire was profiled, and TCRdb retains in-frame clones only, with some absent. Of 2 million or so clones listed, approximately 95% were seen once; the top ten hold 0.13%. Sequencing was carried out using naive CD4+ T cells sorted from blood. Subset given: CD45RA+ positively selected. These receptors were taken from a man in his late teens or twenties in good health.

To note about this clone: Distinct nucleotide sequences in the sample also encode this CDR3. This chain connects TRBV2 to TRBJ2-2; no clear D. Germline CDR1 SNHLY, CDR2 FYNNEI. V lost 4 bases and J 9 bases, leaving 6 bases between the germline ends. The CDR3 loop spans 11 amino acids. CDR3 in amino acids: CASSVERELFF. The CDR3 coding sequence is TGTGCCAGCAGTGTCGAAAGGGAGCTGTTTTTT.

CDR3 region: CASSQDRASAEQYF. DNA of the CDR3: TGCGCCAGCAGCCAAGATCGGGCTAGTGCCGAGCAGTACTTC. The chain carries TRBV4-3 and TRBJ2-7; no reliable D call. This CDR3 has 14 residues. Germline V gene lookup returns CDR1 LGHNA and CDR2 YSLEER. V was shortened by 0 bases and J by 6 bases, with 12 bases between the two germline ends.

This chain uses TRBV6-5 with TRBJ2-5, with D possibly matching TRBD2 (5 bases). Germline V gene sequence: CDR1 MNHEY, CDR2 SVGAGI. The V end lost 0 bases, the J end lost 1 base, and 9 bases lay between the germline ends. The CDR3 sequence is 15 residues long. The CDR3 DNA reads as TGTGCCAGCAGTTACTCAGCGGTTCCCCAAGAGACCCAGTACTTC. This encodes CASSYSAVPQETQYF.

The V gene is TRBV6-5, the J gene TRBJ1-1, with 10 bases identical to TRBD1. Losses at the gene ends were 6 bases for V and 5 bases for J; bases not matched to a gene: 6. Germline V CDR1 and CDR2: MNHEY, SVGAGI. The CDR3 has 14 residues. The DNA of the CDR3 is TGTGCCAGCAGCCGGTCGGACAGGGGGACTGAAGCTTTCTTT. Translation gives CASSRSDRGTEAFF.

This clone was found once. The sample has other DNA sequences that encode this CDR3 too. The V and J genes are TRBV4-1 and TRBJ1-3; D is unclear. The CDR3 sequence is 16 residues long. Germline CDR1 is MGHRA and CDR2 is YSYEKL. The V gene lost 0 bases and the J gene lost 1 base, with 10 bases spanning the gap. The CDR3 protein is CASSQEGLGSGNTIYF. CDR3 DNA: TGCGCCAGCAGCCAAGAAGGACTGGGATCTGGAAACACCATATATTTT.

A note on this clone: Other DNA variants within this sample encode the same CDR3. The V gene is TRBV7-2, the J gene TRBJ2-2; 9 positions agree with TRBD2. The CDR3 extends over 15 amino acids. CDR1 is SGHTA and CDR2 is FQGNSA in the germline V gene. Trimming took 0 bases from V and 5 from J; bases not matched to a gene: 1. The CDR3 sequence is CASSLALAGTGELFF. Here the CDR3 DNA reads TGTGCCAGCAGCTTAGCGCTAGCGGGAACCGGGGAGCTGTTTTTT.

The chain recombines TRBV28 with TRBJ1-5; 11 bases map to TRBD1. Germline CDR1 reads MDHEN; CDR2 reads SYDVKM. The trim removed 5 bases at V and 5 bases at J, leaving 5 bases unmatched. The CDR3 is 15 amino acids. The DNA of the CDR3 is TGTGCCAGCAGTCGGACAGGGGGCATCCATCAGCCCCAGCATTTT. It is translated as CASSRTGGIHQPQHF.

The J gene is TRBJ1-6, the V gene TRBV27, with D perhaps matching TRBD1 (6 bases). V gave up 0 bases and J gave up 13 bases, with 19 bases separating them. CDR1 and CDR2 (germline): MNHEY, SMNVEV (reference sequence). CDR3 length: 16 amino acids. CDR3 bases: TGTGCCAGCAGTTTATCGGCAGGGAGGGGGATGGGGCCCCTCCACTTT. Protein product: CASSLSAGRGMGPLHF.

This clone was seen a single time. The chain has TRBV30 and TRBJ2-5, with 8 bases that match TRBD2. Per germline, CDR1 GTSNPN and CDR2 SVGIG (reference sequence). CDR3 size: 15 residues. Unmatched junction bases numbered 9, after V lost 2 bases and J lost 4 bases. Here the CDR3 DNA reads TGTGCCTGGAGTCGGAACAGCGGGAGTGGAGAGACCCAGTACTTC. The encoded protein is CAWSRNSGSGETQYF. The full variable domain, rest sourced from reference TRBV30 and TRBJ2-5, is SQTIHQWPATLVQPVGSPLSLECTVEGTSNPNLYWYRQAAGRGLQLLFYSVGIGQISSEVPQNLSASRPQDRQFILSSKKLLLSDSGFYLCAWSRNSGSGETQYFGPGTRLLVL.

The CDR3 nucleotides read TGTGCCAGCAGCGTAGTCTGGACAGGGAACACCGGGGAGCTGTTTTTT. Amino acid sequence: CASSVVWTGNTGELFF. The chain has TRBV9 and TRBJ2-2; 7 bases fit TRBD1. Per the germline V gene, CDR1 is SGDLS and CDR2 is YYNGEE. V was clipped by 0 bases and J by 1 base; unmatched bases: 3. The CDR3 sequence is 16 residues long.

The gene calls are TRBV2 and TRBJ2-7; D is perhaps TRBD1 (5 bases). The germline V gene encodes CDR1 SNHLY and CDR2 FYNNEI. Between the trimmed V and J ends, which lost 7 bases and 6 bases, there was a span of 10 bases. The CDR3 runs 11 residues. In nucleotides, the CDR3 is TGTGCCAGCATATATGGGGCCGAGCAGTACTTC. Its protein product is CASIYGAEQYF.

The genes are TRBV27 and TRBJ2-2; 9 bases agree with TRBD2. The CDR3 is 15 amino acids. The junction had 5 bases not matched to a gene; V was cut back by 3 bases and J by 6 bases. CDR1 and CDR2 from the germline V gene are MNHEY and SMNVEV (reference sequence). DNA for the CDR3: TGTGCCAGCAGTTTGCGGGAGGGCCGCCCCGGGGAGCTGTTTTTT. It specifies CASSLREGRPGELFF.

This rearrangement joins TRBV11-3 to TRBJ1-1, with 8 bases fitting TRBD1. The CDR3 sequence is 15 residues long. The junction had 11 bases not matched to a gene; V was cut back by 6 bases and J by 5 bases. Germline loops: CDR1 SGHNT, CDR2 YENEEA. The CDR3 is CASSQPGTGRTEAFF. CDR3 sequence (DNA): TGTGCCAGCAGTCAGCCCGGGACAGGACGTACTGAAGCTTTCTTT.

This chain connects TRBV19 to TRBJ1-5; 7 positions match TRBD1. Germline lookup yields CDR1 LNHDA and CDR2 SQIVND (reference sequence). This CDR3 comprises 18 residues. V lost 7 bases, J lost 2 bases, and 17 bases stayed unmatched. CDR3 region: CASTTAGGTAAGNQPQHF. The DNA for the CDR3 is TGTGCCAGTACCACGGCGGGCGGGACAGCCGCTGGCAATCAGCCCCAGCATTTT.

J is TRBJ2-7 and V is TRBV5-1; D call uncertain. Germline CDR1 reads SGHRS; CDR2 reads YFSETQ. The V end was cut by 2 bases, the J end by 1 base, with 10 bases between. The CDR3 sequence is 14 residues long. The CDR3 bases are TGCGCCAGCAGCTTTTTTGCCGGATCCTACGAGCAGTACTTC. Its translation: CASSFFAGSYEQYF.

The rearrangement uses TRBV7-2 and TRBJ1-1, with 7 bases identical to TRBD1. From germline, CDR1 is SGHTA and CDR2 FQGNSA. V was pared by 4 bases and J by 0 bases, with 5 bases of the junction left unmatched. The CDR3 sequence is 15 residues long. The CDR3 DNA reads as TGTGCCAGCAGCTCGACAGGGTTGGTGAACACTGAAGCTTTCTTT. Translating it yields CASSSTGLVNTEAFF.

With respect to this clone: The same CDR3 is also encoded by other DNA sequences in this sample. The genes are TRBV5-1 and TRBJ2-7; D might be TRBD2 (5 bases). CDR1 is SGHRS, CDR2 YFSETQ, per germline. This CDR3 spans 14 amino acids. Trimming left V 3 bases short and J 2 bases short, with 12 bases between. This CDR3 reads CASSSGLDPYEQYF. The DNA of the CDR3 is TGCGCCAGCAGCTCTGGACTGGATCCCTACGAGCAGTACTTC.

V is TRBV7-9 and J is TRBJ1-2; D may be TRBD1 (5 bases). There are 16 residues in the CDR3. V was trimmed by 5 bases and J by 4 bases, leaving 20 bases between them. The germline gives CDR1 SEHNR, CDR2 FQNEAQ (reference sequence). The CDR3 is CASSRGEYASAYGYTF. CDR3 in DNA: TGTGCCAGCAGCCGAGGGGAGTATGCTTCAGCCTATGGCTACACCTTC.

Details on this clone: This clone may be a read error of a much larger clone one base away. The rearrangement joins TRBV4-2 to TRBJ2-5; weak D call: TRBD1 (5 bases). Germline V gives CDR1 LGHNA, CDR2 YNFKEQ. The CDR3 has 14 amino acids. CDR3 amino acids: CASSQVTGQEAQYF. In nucleotides, the CDR3 is TGTGCCAGCAGCCAAGTCACAGGTCAAGAGGCCCAGTACTTC.

V is TRBV7-9 and J is TRBJ1-2, with 9 positions matching TRBD1. The J segment lost 7 bases and the V segment lost 0 bases, leaving 6 bases of the junction unmatched. Germline V lookup: CDR1 SEHNR, CDR2 FQNEAQ (reference sequence). The CDR3 is 15 amino acids. The CDR3, as DNA: TGTGCCAGCAGCTTAGCAACGGGACAGGGCAGTGGCTACACCTTC. Its protein product is CASSLATGQGSGYTF.

CDR3 DNA sequence: TGTGCCAGCAGTGAAGGAGGAAAGTATCCCCAGCATTTT. Residues: CASSEGGKYPQHF. The gene calls are TRBV6-1 and TRBJ1-5; D gene ambiguous. CDR3 length: 13 residues. CDR1 and CDR2 (germline): MNHNS, SASEGT. Trimming took off 1 base at V and 10 bases at J, with 11 bases between the two ends.

Comment on this clone: Other nucleotide sequences in the sample specify the same CDR3. The chain couples TRBV7-9 to TRBJ2-7, with 7 bases lining up with TRBD1. The germline V gene encodes CDR1 SEHNR and CDR2 FQNEAQ (reference sequence). The CDR3 totals 13 residues. With 2 bases clipped from V and 7 bases from J, the junction kept 5 bases outside the gene matches. This CDR3 reads CASSLQGVGEQYF. CDR3 DNA: TGTGCCAGCAGCTTACAGGGGGTCGGTGAGCAGTACTTC.

V and J are TRBV29-1 and TRBJ2-3; D call uncertain. Trimming cost V 8 bases and J 2 bases, with 14 bases left between them. This CDR3 is 13 amino acids long. Germline V gene sequence: CDR1 SQVTM, CDR2 ANQGSEA. The CDR3 coding sequence is TGCAGCACCACCATTCAAAACACAGATACGCAGTATTTT. This codes for CSTTIQNTDTQYF.

The chain joins TRBV20-1 to TRBJ1-5; D is uncertain. Germline V gives CDR1 DFQATT, CDR2 SNEGSKA (reference sequence). The CDR3 sequence is 11 residues long. V shed 4 bases and J shed 9 bases, with 10 bases lying between them. The CDR3 DNA sequence: TGCAGTGCTAACTGGGAAGGGCCCCAGCATTTT. Its translation: CSANWEGPQHF.

This clone was seen a single time. This chain links TRBV5-4 with TRBJ2-7; TRBD2 aligns across 9 bases. V shed 6 bases, J shed 7 bases, and the junction held 11 bases outside the gene matches. This CDR3 region has 14 residues. Germline values: CDR1 SGHNT, CDR2 YYREEE (reference sequence). The chain's CDR3 is CASKMGGGAFEQYF. CDR3 nucleotides: TGTGCCAGCAAAATGGGCGGGGGGGCTTTTGAGCAGTACTTC. Full variable domain (rest looked up from reference TRBV5-4 and TRBJ2-7): ETGVTQSPTHLIKTRGQQVTLRCSSQSGHNTVSWYQQALGQGPQFIFQYYREEENGRGNFPPRFSGLQFPNYSSELNVNALELDDSALYLCASKMGGGAFEQYFGPGTRLTVT.

The rearrangement uses TRBV10-3 and TRBJ1-1; 7 bases align to TRBD1. With 6 bases clipped from V and 5 bases from J, the junction kept 6 bases outside the gene matches. The CDR3 sequence is 13 residues long. Looked up from germline, CDR1 is ENHRY and CDR2 is SYGVKD. Here the CDR3 DNA reads TGTGCCATCAGAAAAGACAGGGTGACTGAAGCTTTCTTT. As protein: CAIRKDRVTEAFF.